The 17 T cell receptor beta chains listed next were all sequenced from one sample in a study of OX40 agonist ivuxolimab in advanced cancers. The data were produced by immunoSEQ multiplex PCR, yet TCRdb's version contains in-frame clones alone and is incomplete. The table shows approximately 39,000 clones, with roughly 84% occurring only once. This sample comprised CD4+ or CD8+ T cells sorted from blood, obtained in a trial of the OX40 agonist ivuxolimab. These receptors all stem from an adult with an advanced solid tumor such as melanoma, head and neck, liver or kidney cancer.

J is TRBJ1-4 and V is TRBV14, with 9 positions matching TRBD1. The germline gives CDR1 SGHDN, CDR2 FVKESK. CDR3 length: 15 amino acids. J gave up 5 bases and V 4 bases, and 5 bases lay outside the gene matches. CDR3 sequence reads: CASSRAGTGNEKLFF. For the CDR3, the DNA is TGTGCCAGCAGCCGCGCGGGGACAGGGAATGAAAAACTGTTTTTT.

J is TRBJ1-1 and V is TRBV4-1, with D unresolved. Germline-derived CDR1 and CDR2 are MGHRA and YSYEKL. V was clipped by 0 bases and J by 3 bases, with 8 bases between them. The CDR3 runs to 14 residues. CDR3 DNA: TGCGCCAGCAGCCAAGATGGCTCTGACACTGAAGCTTTCTTT. This encodes CASSQDGSDTEAFF.

This chain uses TRBV6-1 with TRBJ2-7; D not certain. This CDR3 has 13 residues. V lost 4 bases to trimming and J lost 1 base, with 8 bases between them. CDR1 and CDR2 (germline): MNHNS, SASEGT. CDR3 in DNA: TGTGCCAGCAGTGTGGGCACTTCCTACGAGCAGTACTTC. This encodes CASSVGTSYEQYF.

The CDR3 bases are TGTGCCAGCAGCCAAGCGGGGCACCTTTGGGGCTACACCTTC. As protein: CASSQAGHLWGYTF. The rearrangement joins TRBV14 to TRBJ1-2; D is possibly TRBD1 (5 bases). The CDR3 has 14 residues. The V gene lost 1 base and the J gene lost 8 bases, with 14 bases spanning the gap. The germline CDR1 and CDR2 sequences are SGHDN and FVKESK. Full variable domain (rest looked up from reference TRBV14 and TRBJ1-2): EAGVTQFPSHSVIEKGQTVTLRCDPISGHDNLYWYRRVMGKEIKFLLHFVKESKQDESGMPNNRFLAERTGGTYSTLKVQPAELEDSGVYFCASSQAGHLWGYTFGSGTRLTVV.

The chain couples TRBV30 to TRBJ2-5; D is perhaps TRBD2 (7 bases). V lost 5 bases, J lost 5 bases, and 21 bases lay in between. The CDR3 runs 15 residues. Germline loops: CDR1 GTSNPN, CDR2 SVGIG (reference sequence). As DNA, the CDR3 is TGTGCCTGGGGCCCGAAGGGGGGGTGGCAGGAGACCCAGTACTTC. Translated: CAWGPKGGWQETQYF.

The chain has TRBV6-1 and TRBJ1-5, with D possibly matching TRBD1 (5 bases). CDR3 length: 17 residues. Trimming stripped 1 base from V and 2 bases from J, with 15 bases between. Germline CDR1 reads MNHNS; CDR2 reads SASEGT. In DNA, the CDR3 is TGTGCCAGCAGTGAAGTATTCGGGGGAAGAGGCAATCAGCCCCAGCATTTT. Translation gives CASSEVFGGRGNQPQHF.

V usage is TRBV4-1 and J usage is TRBJ1-2; D remains unclear. This CDR3 contains 16 residues. Germline CDR1 MGHRA, CDR2 YSYEKL. Trimming removed 4 bases at V and 2 bases at J, with 17 bases between. For the CDR3, the DNA is TGCGCCAGCAGCCCTATTATCGGCCTGGGGAACTATGGCTACACCTTC. It is translated as CASSPIIGLGNYGYTF.

The gene calls are TRBV30 and TRBJ2-3; the D gene is possibly TRBD2 (7 bases). Germline loops: CDR1 GTSNPN, CDR2 SVGIG (reference sequence). Deletions cut 0 bases from V and 0 bases from J, with 10 bases between. The CDR3 sequence is 15 residues long. As DNA, the CDR3 is TGTGCCTGGAGTGTTGCGGGGGCGAGCACAGATACGCAGTATTTT. Translation gives CAWSVAGASTDTQYF.

This chain connects TRBV5-6 to TRBJ1-6; TRBD1 aligns across 7 bases. With V trimmed by 4 bases and J by 5 bases, 3 bases remained unmatched. Germline loops: CDR1 SGHDT, CDR2 YYEEEE. The CDR3 runs to 14 residues. For the CDR3, the DNA is TGTGCCAGCAGCCCGGGACAGCATAATTCACCCCTCCACTTT. Its protein product is CASSPGQHNSPLHF.

The V gene is TRBV10-3, the J gene TRBJ2-2, with 13 positions matching TRBD2. Germline assignment: CDR1 ENHRY and CDR2 SYGVKD. CDR3 size: 19 residues. J was trimmed by 0 bases and V by 6 bases; bases with no gene match: 10. CDR3 bases: TGTGCCATCAGCTTCCCCCCGGGACTAGCGGGGACGAACACCGGGGAGCTGTTTTTT. Translating gives CAISFPPGLAGTNTGELFF.

This clone was seen once. This rearrangement joins TRBV5-8 to TRBJ1-6; 11 nucleotides line up with TRBD1. CDR1 and CDR2 (germline): SGHTS, YDEGEE. The CDR3 has 16 amino acids. The trim removed 4 bases at V and 7 bases at J, leaving 7 bases unmatched. In nucleotides, the CDR3 is TGTGCCAGCAGCGCCCGGGACAGGGGGGTGAATTCACCCCTCCACTTT. This gives the protein CASSARDRGVNSPLHF.

V gene TRBV12-5 combines with J gene TRBJ2-7, with TRBD1 identical over 10 bases. The germline V gene encodes CDR1 LGHNT and CDR2 FRNRAP. This CDR3 is 15 amino acids long. The V and J ends lost 3 bases and 2 bases, in that order; junction bases with no gene match: 4. The CDR3 protein is CASGLPGQGTYEQYF. Written as DNA, the CDR3 is TGTGCTAGTGGTTTACCGGGACAGGGGACCTACGAGCAGTACTTC.

J is TRBJ1-2 and V is TRBV6-5; D is uncertain. V was clipped by 2 bases and J by 5 bases, with 6 bases between them. Per germline, CDR1 MNHEY and CDR2 SVGAGI. The CDR3 is made up of 12 amino acids. In nucleotides, the CDR3 is TGTGCCAGCAGTTACCAGAATTATGGCTACACCTTC. This encodes CASSYQNYGYTF.

This sequence joins TRBV6-4 and TRBJ1-1; 8 nucleotides align to TRBD1. The germline gives CDR1 MRHNA, CDR2 SNTAGT. With V trimmed by 4 bases and J by 4 bases, 5 bases remained unmatched. The CDR3 contains 14 residues. The CDR3 nucleotides read TGTGCCAGCAGTGTCGAAGACAGGGGCACTGAAGCTTTCTTT. It encodes CASSVEDRGTEAFF.

The CDR3 region is CASRRGQSGNTIYF. The CDR3 DNA reads TGTGCCAGCAGGAGGGGACAGTCTGGAAACACCATATATTTT. The chain carries TRBV6-1 and TRBJ1-3; 7 bases are a match to TRBD1. CDR3 length: 14 residues. V lost 6 bases, J lost 1 base, and 3 bases stayed unmatched. Germline CDR1 MNHNS, CDR2 SASEGT.

The chain couples TRBV7-8 to TRBJ1-5; D remains ambiguous. Per the germline V gene, CDR1 is SGHVS and CDR2 is FQNEAQ. This CDR3 has 13 residues. Trimming stripped 5 bases from V and 5 bases from J, with 10 bases between. The CDR3 is CASSPDGYQPQHF. The CDR3 DNA reads as TGTGCCAGCAGCCCCGACGGGTATCAGCCCCAGCATTTT.

V is TRBV12-5 and J is TRBJ2-1; D is tentatively TRBD1 or TRBD2 (5 bases each). The ends were cut back, 2 bases at V and 6 bases at J, with 20 bases in the middle. Germline CDR1 and CDR2: LGHNT and FRNRAP. CDR3 length: 17 amino acids. The CDR3 nucleotides are TGTGCTAGTGGTTTGTCCCCGGGACCCACGAGGGTCAATGAGCAGTTCTTC. Encoded protein: CASGLSPGPTRVNEQFF. Based on the CDR3 plus reference TRBV12-5 and TRBJ2-1, the full variable domain is DARVTQTPRHKVTEMGQEVTMRCQPILGHNTVFWYRQTMMQGLELLAYFRNRAPLDDSGMPKDRFSAEMPDATLATLKIQPSEPRDSAVYFCASGLSPGPTRVNEQFFGPGTRLTVL.